This is a list of T cell receptor beta chains from one sample in a study of blood T cell repertoires in COVID-19. The table came from immunoSEQ multiplex PCR; TCRdb's copy has only in-frame clones and leaves some out. In the table there are roughly 280,000 clones, 85% to 90% of which are singletons. What was sequenced was peripheral blood. The origin of the receptors is a woman in her 30s with COVID-19, enrolled during active disease. Each CDR3 is given with its conserved first and last residue. The D gene is left open where the match is weak. The size of a clone is reported for some rows only, either as once, few or many, or as a class for expanded clones.

v_gene: TRBV10-3
j_gene: TRBJ2-7
d_gene: TRBD1
abundance: once
CDR3nt: TGTGCCATCAGTGAACCCCGGACAGGCTCAGGCGGCGAGCAGTACTTC
CDR3aa: CAISEPRTGSGGEQYF

v_gene: TRBV4-1
j_gene: TRBJ1-2
d_gene: -
abundance: -
CDR3nt: TGCGCCAGCAGCCAAGCCGGGACACACTATGGCTACACCTTC
CDR3aa: CASSQAGTHYGYTF

v_gene: TRBV10-3
j_gene: TRBJ2-7
d_gene: TRBD1
abundance: -
CDR3nt: TGTGCCATCAGGGGACAGGGCTCCTACGAGCAGTACTTC
CDR3aa: CAIRGQGSYEQYF

v_gene: TRBV4-3
j_gene: TRBJ2-7
d_gene: -
abundance: -
CDR3nt: TGCGCCAGCAGCCAAGATAGGGGGAGCTCCTACGAGCAGTACTTC
CDR3aa: CASSQDRGSSYEQYF

v_gene: TRBV10-3
j_gene: TRBJ1-5
d_gene: TRBD1
abundance: -
CDR3nt: TGTGCCATCAGTGAGAGATGGGACAGAGACGATCAGCCCCAGCATTTT
CDR3aa: CAISERWDRDDQPQHF

v_gene: TRBV5-1
j_gene: TRBJ2-2
d_gene: -
abundance: -
CDR3nt: TGCGCCAGCAGCCCCCGGGTGCTGTCATCCACCGGGGAGCTGTTTTTT
CDR3aa: CASSPRVLSSTGELFF

v_gene: TRBV6-5
j_gene: TRBJ2-2
d_gene: TRBD1
abundance: once
CDR3nt: TGTGCCAGCAGCCTCGACAGGGCTAACACCGGGGAGCTGTTTTTT
CDR3aa: CASSLDRANTGELFF

v_gene: TRBV19
j_gene: TRBJ1-5
d_gene: -
abundance: -
CDR3nt: TGTGCCAGTAAGGCGGGGGGCCAGCCCCAGCATTTT
CDR3aa: CASKAGGQPQHF

v_gene: TRBV19
j_gene: TRBJ1-4
d_gene: -
abundance: -
CDR3nt: TGTGCCAGTAGTGAGGGCCAACCGGGGGAAAAACTGTTTTTT
CDR3aa: CASSEGQPGEKLFF

v_gene: TRBV25-1
j_gene: TRBJ1-1
d_gene: TRBD1
abundance: few
CDR3nt: TGTGCCAGCATTCCAGGGGGCATGAACACTGAAGCTTTCTTT
CDR3aa: CASIPGGMNTEAFF

v_gene: TRBV28
j_gene: TRBJ1-4
d_gene: -
abundance: -
CDR3nt: TGTGCCAGCAGCGACCCTGGACAGACGAAAAAGGAAAAACTGTTTTTT
CDR3aa: CASSDPGQTKKEKLFF

v_gene: TRBV6-5
j_gene: TRBJ1-1
d_gene: -
abundance: -
CDR3nt: TGTGCCACCCTCTCAGGGGAAACTGAAGCTTTCTTT
CDR3aa: CATLSGETEAFF

v_gene: TRBV6-2/TRBV6-3
j_gene: TRBJ1-4
d_gene: -
abundance: -
CDR3nt: TGTGCCAGCAGTTACTCGACACAGGAAAAACTGTTTTTT
CDR3aa: CASSYSTQEKLFF

v_gene: TRBV27
j_gene: TRBJ1-1
d_gene: TRBD1
abundance: -
CDR3nt: TGTGCCAGCAGTTTAGGGACAGGGAGCACTGAAGCTTTCTTT
CDR3aa: CASSLGTGSTEAFF

v_gene: TRBV24-1
j_gene: TRBJ2-1
d_gene: -
abundance: -
CDR3nt: TGTGCCACCAGTGATCGCCCGGTGGGGCCATACAATGAGCAGTTCTTC
CDR3aa: CATSDRPVGPYNEQFF

v_gene: TRBV6-5
j_gene: TRBJ1-1
d_gene: -
abundance: -
CDR3nt: TGTGCCAGCACCTCCCGTCCTGTAAACACTGAAGCTTTCTTT
CDR3aa: CASTSRPVNTEAFF

v_gene: TRBV7-8
j_gene: TRBJ2-7
d_gene: -
abundance: -
CDR3nt: TGTGCCAGCAGCTTAGCGGGCCACTCCTACGAGCAGTACTTC
CDR3aa: CASSLAGHSYEQYF

v_gene: TRBV12-3/TRBV12-4
j_gene: TRBJ1-2
d_gene: -
abundance: -
CDR3nt: TGTGCCAGCAGCCGTGGGGCGACCTATGGCTACACCTTC
CDR3aa: CASSRGATYGYTF

v_gene: TRBV11-1
j_gene: TRBJ2-3
d_gene: -
abundance: -
CDR3nt: TGTGCCAGCAGCTTCGAGGGGGGGGAAGATACGCAGTATTTT
CDR3aa: CASSFEGGEDTQYF

v_gene: TRBV28
j_gene: TRBJ2-7
d_gene: -
abundance: -
CDR3nt: TGTGCCAGCAGCTCGGGCTCGGGGGAGCAGTACTTC
CDR3aa: CASSSGSGEQYF

v_gene: TRBV5-1
j_gene: TRBJ2-2
d_gene: -
abundance: -
CDR3nt: TGCGCCAGCAGCTCCCCGGGACTCCTAACCGGGGAGCTGTTTTTT
CDR3aa: CASSSPGLLTGELFF

v_gene: TRBV19
j_gene: TRBJ2-2
d_gene: -
abundance: -
CDR3nt: TGTGCCAGTAGTCCCAGACTAGGAGGGGGCGGACGGGAGCTGTTTTTT
CDR3aa: CASSPRLGGGGRELFF

v_gene: TRBV6-1
j_gene: TRBJ1-5
d_gene: -
abundance: -
CDR3nt: TGTGCCAGCAGTGAAGGGAGGGCCGGCCAGCCCCAGCATTTT
CDR3aa: CASSEGRAGQPQHF

v_gene: TRBV27
j_gene: TRBJ2-7
d_gene: -
abundance: -
CDR3nt: TGTGCCAGCAGTTTAAAGGACTCCTCCTACGAGCAGTACTTC
CDR3aa: CASSLKDSSYEQYF

v_gene: TRBV10-3
j_gene: TRBJ1-2
d_gene: TRBD1
abundance: few
CDR3nt: TGTGCCATCAGTGAGAACAGGGGGCTTGGCTACACCTTC
CDR3aa: CAISENRGLGYTF

v_gene: TRBV7-9
j_gene: TRBJ1-3
d_gene: TRBD1
abundance: -
CDR3nt: TGTGCCAGCAGCCGGGACAGCTCGGGCGGAAACACCATATATTTT
CDR3aa: CASSRDSSGGNTIYF

v_gene: TRBV5-1
j_gene: TRBJ2-1
d_gene: -
abundance: -
CDR3nt: TGCGCCAGCAGCTTAGACGTGGCAGGGAACAATGAGCAGTTCTTC
CDR3aa: CASSLDVAGNNEQFF

v_gene: TRBV6-1
j_gene: TRBJ1-2
d_gene: -
abundance: -
CDR3nt: TGTGCCAGCAGTGATCCCCCGACACAACTTGCCTATGGCTACACCTTC
CDR3aa: CASSDPPTQLAYGYTF

v_gene: TRBV11-2
j_gene: TRBJ1-6
d_gene: TRBD1
abundance: -
CDR3nt: TGTGCCAGCAGCGCCCGACAGGGAGATAATTCACCCCTCCACTTT
CDR3aa: CASSARQGDNSPLHF

v_gene: TRBV5-6
j_gene: TRBJ1-2
d_gene: TRBD1
abundance: few
CDR3nt: TGTGCCAGCAGCTTTGGCGCAGGGGGCAACTATGGCTACACCTTC
CDR3aa: CASSFGAGGNYGYTF

v_gene: TRBV28
j_gene: TRBJ2-1
d_gene: TRBD2
abundance: -
CDR3nt: TGTGCCAGTTTTAGCGGGAGTAATTCCTACAATGAGCAGTTCTTC
CDR3aa: CASFSGSNSYNEQFF

v_gene: TRBV4-1
j_gene: TRBJ1-5
d_gene: -
abundance: -
CDR3nt: TGCGCCAGCAGCCAAGAAGGGAGGGTAAGGCAGCCCCAGCATTTT
CDR3aa: CASSQEGRVRQPQHF

v_gene: TRBV11-2
j_gene: TRBJ2-7
d_gene: TRBD2
abundance: -
CDR3nt: TGTGCCAGCAGCTTAGGGTGGCGGGAGCACGAGCAGTACTTC
CDR3aa: CASSLGWREHEQYF

v_gene: TRBV6-4
j_gene: TRBJ2-7
d_gene: TRBD2
abundance: -
CDR3nt: TGTGCCAGACGCCCTTGGGGTAGCGGGAGTAAAGTTAGCCCCTACGAGCAGTACTTC
CDR3aa: CARRPWGSGSKVSPYEQYF

v_gene: TRBV7-9
j_gene: TRBJ1-2
d_gene: -
abundance: -
CDR3nt: TGTGCCAGCAGCTTAAAAGGCAGGGGCGACTCTAACTATGGCTACACCTTC
CDR3aa: CASSLKGRGDSNYGYTF

v_gene: TRBV6-6
j_gene: TRBJ2-7
d_gene: TRBD2
abundance: -
CDR3nt: TGTGCCAGCAGTCCGGGGGGCTTCAGCGGGAGTCCCTCCTACGAGCAGTACTTC
CDR3aa: CASSPGGFSGSPSYEQYF

v_gene: TRBV7-9
j_gene: TRBJ1-4
d_gene: TRBD1
abundance: -
CDR3nt: TGTGCCAGCAGCTTACCCCTACAGGGGCTAGATGAAAAACTGTTTTTT
CDR3aa: CASSLPLQGLDEKLFF

v_gene: TRBV6-6
j_gene: TRBJ1-3
d_gene: -
abundance: -
CDR3nt: TGTGCCAGCCAAATTCAGTTCCCTGGAAACACCATATATTTT
CDR3aa: CASQIQFPGNTIYF

v_gene: TRBV7-6
j_gene: TRBJ2-1
d_gene: -
abundance: -
CDR3nt: TGTGCCAGCAGCTTGGACAGAGAGCAGTTCTTC
CDR3aa: CASSLDREQFF

v_gene: TRBV30
j_gene: TRBJ2-1
d_gene: TRBD2
abundance: -
CDR3nt: TGTGCCTGGAGTGCCAGGAGGGAGGGTGGCAATGAGCAGTTCTTC
CDR3aa: CAWSARREGGNEQFF

v_gene: TRBV2
j_gene: TRBJ2-7
d_gene: TRBD1
abundance: once
CDR3nt: TGTGCCAGCAGTGTAGGGACAGTAGGGCTCGAGCAGTACTTC
CDR3aa: CASSVGTVGLEQYF